A single sample gave rise to the 18 T cell receptor beta chains below, sequenced in a study of cytomegalovirus exposure and HLA in healthy donors. PCR was performed using 60 Vbeta and 13 Jbeta primers. Assay used: immunoSEQ multiplex PCR; TCRdb lists only in-frame clones, some missing. The table has more than 250,000 clones, approximately 90% seen once; the top ten hold about 2.3%. Sequenced: PBMCs. The receptors shown here come from a woman between 18 and 29 years old in good health and CMV-seronegative.

Of note for this clone: Different DNA sequences within this sample yield the same CDR3. V usage is TRBV6-5 and J usage is TRBJ1-1; D not certain. The CDR3 has 15 residues. From germline, CDR1 is MNHEY and CDR2 SVGAGI. V was trimmed by 0 bases and J by 2 bases, leaving 10 bases between them. CDR3 nucleotide sequence: TGTGCCAGCAGTTACTCCTGGGGAGGCAACACTGAAGCTTTCTTT. Amino acid sequence: CASSYSWGGNTEAFF.

The gene calls are TRBV28 and TRBJ1-3; 7 bases line up with TRBD1. J was trimmed by 1 base and V by 5 bases; bases with no gene match: 5. The CDR3 sequence is 15 residues long. In germline, CDR1 is MDHEN, CDR2 SYDVKM. CDR3 sequence: CASSLAGGSGNTIYF. The CDR3 DNA follows: TGTGCCAGCAGTCTTGCAGGGGGGTCTGGAAACACCATATATTTT. Drawing the rest from reference TRBV28 and TRBJ1-3, the complete variable domain is DVKVTQSSRYLVKRTGEKVFLECVQDMDHENMFWYRQDPGLGLRLIYFSYDVKMKEKGDIPEGYSVSREKKERFSLILESASTNQTSMYLCASSLAGGSGNTIYFGEGSWLTVV.

The rearrangement links TRBV29-1 to TRBJ1-2; 9 bases map to TRBD1. The trim removed 6 bases at V and 0 bases at J, leaving 8 bases unmatched. The germline CDR1 and CDR2 sequences are SQVTM and ANQGSEA. CDR3 length equals 15 residues. The DNA for the CDR3 is TGCAGCGTACTACGACAGGGGGAGCCTAACTATGGCTACACCTTC. Encoded protein: CSVLRQGEPNYGYTF.

CDR3 protein: CASGSLFGRQASQSGNTIYF. The CDR3 DNA sequence: TGTGCTAGTGGTTCCCTTTTCGGAAGACAGGCGTCACAGTCTGGAAACACCATATATTTT. The rearrangement joins TRBV12-5 to TRBJ1-3, with D possibly matching TRBD1 (6 bases). Trimming removed 4 bases at V and 1 base at J, with 26 bases between. The germline gives CDR1 LGHNT, CDR2 FRNRAP. This CDR3 contains 20 residues.

This clone was counted once. The chain combines TRBV2 with TRBJ1-5; TRBD1 is a possible D gene (5 bases). The CDR3 totals 13 residues. CDR1 SNHLY and CDR2 FYNNEI come from the germline V gene. V dropped 8 bases and J dropped 7 bases, with 15 bases sitting between them. In DNA form, the CDR3 reads TGTGCCAGCGGAAATCAGGGATCCCAGCCCCAGCATTTT. Its protein product is CASGNQGSQPQHF. The complete variable domain, with remaining parts taken from reference TRBV2 and TRBJ1-5, reads EPEVTQTPSHQVTQMGQEVILRCVPISNHLYFYWYRQILGQKVEFLVSFYNNEISEKSEIFDDQFSVERPDGSNFTLKIRSTKLEDSAMYFCASGNQGSQPQHFGDGTRLSIL.

This sequence joins TRBV19 and TRBJ2-1; a weak D match, TRBD1 (6 bases). This CDR3 is 12 amino acids long. V shed 9 bases and J shed 7 bases, with 13 bases lying between them. Germline CDR1 is LNHDA and CDR2 is SQIVND (reference sequence). The CDR3 sequence: CASTTGTNEQFF. The CDR3 DNA reads TGTGCCAGCACCACAGGGACGAATGAGCAGTTCTTC.

The sample holds one count of this clone. The chain is built from TRBV11-2 and TRBJ2-3, with 9 bases matching TRBD2. CDR1 and CDR2 (germline): SGHAT, FQNNGV. The CDR3 extends over 17 amino acids. J gave up 6 bases and V 5 bases, and 15 bases lay outside the gene matches. In DNA form, the CDR3 reads TGTGCCAGCAGCCCAACGCGACCCGGGACTAGCTCGGATACGCAGTATTTT. Protein: CASSPTRPGTSSDTQYF.

This clone was seen once. The J gene is TRBJ1-5, the V gene TRBV19; 7 bases line up with TRBD1. J lost 5 bases, V lost 10 bases, and 8 bases had no gene match. The germline CDR1 and CDR2 sequences are LNHDA and SQIVND (reference sequence). The CDR3 sequence is 13 residues long. CDR3 DNA: TGTGCCACGACAGGGCCGGATCATCAGCCCCAGCATTTT. Amino acid sequence: CATTGPDHQPQHF.

The chain employs TRBV19 and TRBJ2-1; 11 nucleotides match TRBD2. With V trimmed by 5 bases and J by 9 bases, 12 bases remained unmatched. The CDR3 has 16 residues. Germline CDR1 LNHDA, CDR2 SQIVND (reference sequence). In DNA, the CDR3 is TGTGCCAGTAGTGTCCTGGAGACTAGCGGGGACATTGAGCAGTTCTTC. Translated, it gives CASSVLETSGDIEQFF.

Note on this clone: The sample holds other DNA sequences that translate to the same CDR3. The rearrangement uses TRBV9 and TRBJ2-5, with D tentatively TRBD2 (7 bases). From germline, CDR1 is SGDLS and CDR2 YYNGEE. V was trimmed by 0 bases and J by 5 bases, leaving 11 bases between them. This CDR3 is 14 amino acids long. The CDR3 spells CASSVGGGQETQYF. For the CDR3, the DNA is TGTGCCAGCAGCGTAGGGGGGGGGCAGGAGACCCAGTACTTC. Full variable domain (missing parts from reference TRBV9 and TRBJ2-5): DSGVTQTPKHLITATGQRVTLRCSPRSGDLSVYWYQQSLDQGLQFLIQYYNGEERAKGNILERFSAQQFPDLHSELNLSSLELGDSALYFCASSVGGGQETQYFGPGTRLLVL.

This chain links TRBV5-4 with TRBJ2-6; D remains unclear. Deletions cut 0 bases from V and 0 bases from J, with 4 bases between. This CDR3 region has 15 residues. Germline CDR1 reads SGHNT; CDR2 reads YYREEE (reference sequence). Here the CDR3 reads CASSLGISGANVLTF. The CDR3 DNA reads as TGTGCCAGCAGCTTGGGTATCTCTGGGGCCAACGTCCTGACTTTC.

The chain employs TRBV19 and TRBJ1-1; a possible D gene is TRBD1 (6 bases). The CDR3 contains 12 residues. V was cut by 8 bases and J by 3 bases, with 10 bases left in between. Germline CDR1 LNHDA, CDR2 SQIVND (reference sequence). The CDR3, as DNA: TGTGCCAGTTCCGACAGGTACACTGAAGCTTTCTTT. It encodes CASSDRYTEAFF.

V and J are TRBV2 and TRBJ1-2; TRBD1 might be the D (6 bases). CDR1 is SNHLY, CDR2 FYNNEI, per germline. CDR3 length equals 15 residues. Trimming took off 4 bases at V and 2 bases at J, with 14 bases between the two ends. DNA of the CDR3: TGTGCCAGCAGTGCGGGACGGACAGCCAACTATGGCTACACCTTC. Its translation: CASSAGRTANYGYTF.

The chain employs TRBV7-3 and TRBJ1-2; no clear D gene. The germline V gene has CDR1 SGHTA and CDR2 FQGTGA. V lost 0 bases and J lost 4, with 18 bases in between. The CDR3 spans 17 residues. The CDR3 reads CASSLTLGDGSSYGYTF. The CDR3 DNA sequence: TGTGCCAGCAGCTTAACCCTGGGAGATGGTTCCTCCTATGGCTACACCTTC.

CDR3 nucleotides: TGTGCCAGCAGCGGACAACGACAGGGGGCGAGTTCACCCCTCCACTTT. Its translation is CASSGQRQGASSPLHF. This rearrangement joins TRBV5-4 to TRBJ1-6, with 10 bases aligning to TRBD1. The CDR3 length is 16 residues. Germline V CDR1 and CDR2: SGHNT, YYREEE (reference sequence). V lost 4 bases and J lost 9; bases outside the gene matches: 10.

The chain combines TRBV7-9 with TRBJ1-2, with TRBD1 matching over 7 bases. Germline CDR1 reads SEHNR; CDR2 reads FQNEAQ (reference sequence). The CDR3 runs 16 residues. Trimming removed 1 base from V and 5 bases from J; junction bases left unmatched: 10. CDR3 sequence reads: CASSLVGRGGGYGYTF. The CDR3 coding sequence is TGTGCCAGCAGCTTAGTAGGGAGAGGGGGCGGATATGGCTACACCTTC.

This rearrangement joins TRBV6-5 to TRBJ2-7; tentative D call: TRBD1 (6 bases). The CDR3 covers 16 residues. The germline CDR1 and CDR2 sequences are MNHEY and SVGAGI. The V gene lost 0 bases and the J gene lost 3 bases, with 15 bases spanning the gap. In DNA form, the CDR3 reads TGTGCCAGCAGTTACTCGACCGCAGGGGTTTTCTACGAGCAGTACTTC. Translating gives CASSYSTAGVFYEQYF.

Turning to this clone: The junction differs from germline at one of its ends, possibly a read error. The gene calls are TRBV7-9 and TRBJ2-7; perhaps TRBD2 as D (7 bases). The CDR3 runs 15 residues. Per the germline V gene, CDR1 is SEHNR and CDR2 is FQNEAQ (reference sequence). The CDR3 DNA follows: TGTTCCAGCAGCCCGGGGGGCGGGGTGAAGAACGAGCAGTACTTC. Residues: CSSSPGGGVKNEQYF.